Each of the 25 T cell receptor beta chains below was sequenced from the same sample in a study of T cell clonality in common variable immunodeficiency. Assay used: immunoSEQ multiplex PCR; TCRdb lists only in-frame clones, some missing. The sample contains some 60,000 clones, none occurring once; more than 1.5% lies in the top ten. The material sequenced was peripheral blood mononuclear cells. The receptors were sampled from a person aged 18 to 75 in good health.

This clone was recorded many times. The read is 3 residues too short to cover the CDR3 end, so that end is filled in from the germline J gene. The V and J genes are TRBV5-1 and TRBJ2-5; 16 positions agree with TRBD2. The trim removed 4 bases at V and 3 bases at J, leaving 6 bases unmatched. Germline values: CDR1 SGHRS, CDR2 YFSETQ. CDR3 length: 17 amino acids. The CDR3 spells CASSKGLAGGGEETQYF. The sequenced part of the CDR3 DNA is TGCGCCAGCAGCAAGGGACTAGCGGGAGGGGGCGAAGAGACC. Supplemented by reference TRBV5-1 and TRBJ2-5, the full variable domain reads KAGVTQTPRYLIKTRGQQVTLSCSPISGHRSVSWYQQTPGQGLQFLFEYFSETQRNKGNFPGRFSGRQFSNSRSEMNVSTLELGDSALYLCASSKGLAGGGEETQYFGPGTRLLVL.

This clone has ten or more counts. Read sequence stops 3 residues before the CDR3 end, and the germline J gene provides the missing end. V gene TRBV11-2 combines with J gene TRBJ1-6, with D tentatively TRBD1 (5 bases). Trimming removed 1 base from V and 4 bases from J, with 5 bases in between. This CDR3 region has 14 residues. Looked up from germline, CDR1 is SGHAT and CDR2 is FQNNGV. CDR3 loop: CASSLGQYNSPLHF. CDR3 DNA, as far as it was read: TGTGCCAGCAGCTTAGGACAGTATAATTCACCC.

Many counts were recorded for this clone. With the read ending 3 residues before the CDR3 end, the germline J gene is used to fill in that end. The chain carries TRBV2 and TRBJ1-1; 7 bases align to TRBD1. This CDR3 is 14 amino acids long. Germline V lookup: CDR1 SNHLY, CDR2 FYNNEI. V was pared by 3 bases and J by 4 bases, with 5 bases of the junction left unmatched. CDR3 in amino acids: CASSDVRQGTEAFF. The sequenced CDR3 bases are TGTGCCAGCAGTGACGTGAGACAGGGCACTGAA.

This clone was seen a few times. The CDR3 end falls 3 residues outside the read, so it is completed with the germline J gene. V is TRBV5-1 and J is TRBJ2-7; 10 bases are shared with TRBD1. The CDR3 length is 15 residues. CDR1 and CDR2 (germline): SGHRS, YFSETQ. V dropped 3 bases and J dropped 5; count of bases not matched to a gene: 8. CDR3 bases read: TGCGCCAGCAGCTCATCCGGGACAGGGGCCCACGAG. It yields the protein CASSSSGTGAHE. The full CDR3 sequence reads CASSSSGTGAHEQYF.

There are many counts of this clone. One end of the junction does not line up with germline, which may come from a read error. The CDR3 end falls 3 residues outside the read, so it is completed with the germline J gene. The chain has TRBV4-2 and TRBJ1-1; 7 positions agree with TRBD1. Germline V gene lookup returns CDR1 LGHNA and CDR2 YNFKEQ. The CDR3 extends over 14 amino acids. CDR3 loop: CASSQTGTANEAFF. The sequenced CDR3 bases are TGCGCCAGCAGCCAGACAGGGACTGCCAATGAA.

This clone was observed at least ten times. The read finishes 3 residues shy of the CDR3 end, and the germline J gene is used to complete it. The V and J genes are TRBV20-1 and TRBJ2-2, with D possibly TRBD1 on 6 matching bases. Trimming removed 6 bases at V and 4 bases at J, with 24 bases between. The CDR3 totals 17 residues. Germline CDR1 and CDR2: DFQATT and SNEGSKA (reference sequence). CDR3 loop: CSASAPQGSFGTGELFF. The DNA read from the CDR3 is TGCAGTGCCTCCGCCCCACAGGGCTCATTTGGCACCGGGGAG.

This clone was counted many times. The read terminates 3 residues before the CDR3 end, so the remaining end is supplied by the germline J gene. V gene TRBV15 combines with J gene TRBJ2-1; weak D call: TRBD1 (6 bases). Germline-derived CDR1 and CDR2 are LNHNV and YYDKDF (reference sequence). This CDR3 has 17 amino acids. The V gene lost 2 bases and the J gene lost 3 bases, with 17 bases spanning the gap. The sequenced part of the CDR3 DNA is TGTGCCACCAGCAGACGGACAGCATTCCCCGGCTACAATGAG. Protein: CATSRRTAFPGYNE. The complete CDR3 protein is CATSRRTAFPGYNEQFF.

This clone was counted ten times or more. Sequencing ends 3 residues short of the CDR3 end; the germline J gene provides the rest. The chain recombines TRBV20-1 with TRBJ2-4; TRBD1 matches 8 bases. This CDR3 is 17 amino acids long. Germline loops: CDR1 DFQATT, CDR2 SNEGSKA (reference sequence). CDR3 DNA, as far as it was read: TGCAGTGCTGTCCCCTACCCCAGGGGGCCTTTAAAAACAACT. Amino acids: CSAVPYPRGPLKTT. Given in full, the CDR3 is CSAVPYPRGPLKTTQYF.

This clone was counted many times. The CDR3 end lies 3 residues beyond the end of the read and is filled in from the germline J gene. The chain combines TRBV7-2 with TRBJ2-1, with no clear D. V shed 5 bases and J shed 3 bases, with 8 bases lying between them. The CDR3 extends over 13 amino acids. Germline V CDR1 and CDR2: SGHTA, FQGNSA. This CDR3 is CASSQTNYNEQFF. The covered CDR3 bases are TGTGCCAGCAGCCAGACAAACTACAATGAG.

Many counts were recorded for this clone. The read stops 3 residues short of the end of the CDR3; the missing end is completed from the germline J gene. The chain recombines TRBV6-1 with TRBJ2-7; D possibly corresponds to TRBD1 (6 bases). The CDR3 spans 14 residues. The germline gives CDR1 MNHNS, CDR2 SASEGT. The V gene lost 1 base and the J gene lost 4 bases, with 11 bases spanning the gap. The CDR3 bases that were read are TGTGCCAGCAGTGAAGAAAGGACAGCGTACGAG. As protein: CASSEERTAYE. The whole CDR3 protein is CASSEERTAYEQYF.

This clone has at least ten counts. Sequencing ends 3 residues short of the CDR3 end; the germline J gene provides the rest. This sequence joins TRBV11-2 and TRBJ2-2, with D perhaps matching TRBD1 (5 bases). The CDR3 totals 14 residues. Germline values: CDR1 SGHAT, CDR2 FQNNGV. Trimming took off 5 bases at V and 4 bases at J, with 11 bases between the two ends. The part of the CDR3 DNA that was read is TGTGCCAGCAGCCCTATAAGGGGCACCGGGGAG. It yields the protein CASSPIRGTGE. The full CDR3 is CASSPIRGTGELFF.

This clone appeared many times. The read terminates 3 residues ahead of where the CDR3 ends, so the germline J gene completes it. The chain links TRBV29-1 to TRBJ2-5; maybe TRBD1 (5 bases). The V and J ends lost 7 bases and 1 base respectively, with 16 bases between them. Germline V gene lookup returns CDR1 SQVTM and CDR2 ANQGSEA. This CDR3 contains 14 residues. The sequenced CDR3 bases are TGCAGCGCCCGCTTACAGGAATCCCAAGAGACC. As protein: CSARLQESQET. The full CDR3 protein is CSARLQESQETQYF.

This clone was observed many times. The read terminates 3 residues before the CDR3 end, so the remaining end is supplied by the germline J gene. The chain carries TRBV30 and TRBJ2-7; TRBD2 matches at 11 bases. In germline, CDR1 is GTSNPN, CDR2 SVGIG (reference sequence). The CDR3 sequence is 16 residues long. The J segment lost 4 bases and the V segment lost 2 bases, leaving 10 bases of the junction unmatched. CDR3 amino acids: CAWSPLTSGSGYEQYF. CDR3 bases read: TGTGCCTGGAGTCCACTCACTAGCGGGAGTGGGTACGAG.

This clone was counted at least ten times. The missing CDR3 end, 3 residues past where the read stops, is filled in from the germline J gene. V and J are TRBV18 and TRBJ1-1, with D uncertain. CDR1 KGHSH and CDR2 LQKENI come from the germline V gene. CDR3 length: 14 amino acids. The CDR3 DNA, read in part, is TGTGCCAGCTCACCGCCAGGCATCATCGGCGTA. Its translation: CASSPPGIIGV. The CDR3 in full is CASSPPGIIGVAFF.

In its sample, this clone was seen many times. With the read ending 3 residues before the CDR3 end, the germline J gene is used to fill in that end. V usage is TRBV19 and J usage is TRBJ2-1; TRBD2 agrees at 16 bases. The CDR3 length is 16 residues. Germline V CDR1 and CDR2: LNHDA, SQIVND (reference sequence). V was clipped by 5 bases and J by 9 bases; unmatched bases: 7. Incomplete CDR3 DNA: TGTGCCAGTAGTTCGGGACTAGCGGGAGGGCTCGGTGAG. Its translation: CASSSGLAGGLGE. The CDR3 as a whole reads CASSSGLAGGLGEQFF.

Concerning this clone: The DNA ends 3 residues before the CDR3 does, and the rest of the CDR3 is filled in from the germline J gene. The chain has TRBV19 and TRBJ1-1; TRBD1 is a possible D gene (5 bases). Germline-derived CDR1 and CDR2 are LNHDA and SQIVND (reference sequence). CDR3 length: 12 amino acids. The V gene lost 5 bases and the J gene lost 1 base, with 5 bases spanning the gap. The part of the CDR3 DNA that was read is TGTGCCAGTAGTGACAGGAACACTGAA. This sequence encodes CASSDRNTE. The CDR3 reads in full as CASSDRNTEAFF.

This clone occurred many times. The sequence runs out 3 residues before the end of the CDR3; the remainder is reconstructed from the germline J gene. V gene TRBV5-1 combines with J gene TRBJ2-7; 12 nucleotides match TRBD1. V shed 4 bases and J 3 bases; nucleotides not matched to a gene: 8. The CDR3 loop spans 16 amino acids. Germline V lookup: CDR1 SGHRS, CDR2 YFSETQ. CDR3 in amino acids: CASSPPGTGGFYEQYF. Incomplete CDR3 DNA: TGCGCCAGCAGCCCCCCCGGGACAGGGGGCTTCTACGAG.

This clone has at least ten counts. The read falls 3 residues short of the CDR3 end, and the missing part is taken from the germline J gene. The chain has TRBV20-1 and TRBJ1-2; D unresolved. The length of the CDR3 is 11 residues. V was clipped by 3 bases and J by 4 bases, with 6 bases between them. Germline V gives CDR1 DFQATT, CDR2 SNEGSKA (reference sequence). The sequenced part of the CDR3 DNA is TGCAGTGCTAGTGGCAGCTATGGC. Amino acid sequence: CSASGSYG. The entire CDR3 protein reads CSASGSYGYTF.

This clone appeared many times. The sequenced CDR3 bases are TGTGCCAGTAGTTCTGGAGCGGGAGATTGGGAG. It is translated as CASSSGAGDWE. The whole CDR3 is CASSSGAGDWELFF. The chain employs TRBV19 and TRBJ2-2; TRBD2 aligns across 8 bases. The read terminates 3 residues ahead of where the CDR3 ends, so the germline J gene completes it. With V trimmed by 5 bases and J by 9 bases, 8 bases remained unmatched. Germline CDR1 is LNHDA and CDR2 is SQIVND (reference sequence). This CDR3 contains 14 residues.

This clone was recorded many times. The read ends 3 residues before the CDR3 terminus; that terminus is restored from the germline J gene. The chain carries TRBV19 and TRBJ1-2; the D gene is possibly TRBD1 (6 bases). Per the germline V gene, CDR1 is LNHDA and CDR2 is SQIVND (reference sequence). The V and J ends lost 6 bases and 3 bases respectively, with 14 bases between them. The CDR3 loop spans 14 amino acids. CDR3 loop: CASRVSGDHYGYTF. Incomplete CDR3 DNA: TGTGCCAGTAGGGTTTCAGGGGACCACTATGGC. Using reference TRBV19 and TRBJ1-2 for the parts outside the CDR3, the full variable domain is DGGITQSPKYLFRKEGQNVTLSCEQNLNHDAMYWYRQDPGQGLRLIYYSQIVNDFQKGDIAEGYSVSREKKESFPLTVTSAQKNPTAFYLCASRVSGDHYGYTFGSGTRLTVV.

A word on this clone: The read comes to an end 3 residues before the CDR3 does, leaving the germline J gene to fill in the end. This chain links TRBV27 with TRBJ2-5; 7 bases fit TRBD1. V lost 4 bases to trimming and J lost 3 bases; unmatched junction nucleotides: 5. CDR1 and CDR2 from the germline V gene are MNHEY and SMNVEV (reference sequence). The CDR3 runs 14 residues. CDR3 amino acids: CASSSIDREETQYF. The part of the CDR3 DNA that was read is TGTGCCAGCAGTTCAATCGACAGGGAAGAGACC.

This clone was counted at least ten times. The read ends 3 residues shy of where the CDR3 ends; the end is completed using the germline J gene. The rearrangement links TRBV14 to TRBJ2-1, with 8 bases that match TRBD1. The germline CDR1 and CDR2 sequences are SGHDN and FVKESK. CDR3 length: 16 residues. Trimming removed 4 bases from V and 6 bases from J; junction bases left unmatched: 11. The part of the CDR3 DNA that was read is TGTGCCAGCAGCCTGCGACAGGGGAGTTGGGGCAATGAG. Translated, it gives CASSLRQGSWGNE. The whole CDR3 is CASSLRQGSWGNEQFF.

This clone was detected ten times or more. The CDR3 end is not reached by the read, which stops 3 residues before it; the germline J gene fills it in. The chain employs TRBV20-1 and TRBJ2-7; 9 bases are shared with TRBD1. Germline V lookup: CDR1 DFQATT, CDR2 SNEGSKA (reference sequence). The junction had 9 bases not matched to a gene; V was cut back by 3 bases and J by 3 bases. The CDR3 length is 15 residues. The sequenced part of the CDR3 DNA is TGCAGTGCTAGGGTCCGGGACAGGGCCATCTACGAG. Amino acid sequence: CSARVRDRAIYE. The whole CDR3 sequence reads CSARVRDRAIYEQYF.

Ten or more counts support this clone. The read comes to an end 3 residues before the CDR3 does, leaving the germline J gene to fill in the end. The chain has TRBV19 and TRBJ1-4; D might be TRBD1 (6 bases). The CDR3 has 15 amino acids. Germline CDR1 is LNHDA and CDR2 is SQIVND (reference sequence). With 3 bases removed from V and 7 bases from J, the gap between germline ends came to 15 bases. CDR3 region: CASSIRTAASEKLFF. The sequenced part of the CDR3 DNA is TGTGCCAGTAGTATCAGGACAGCTGCCAGTGAAAAA.

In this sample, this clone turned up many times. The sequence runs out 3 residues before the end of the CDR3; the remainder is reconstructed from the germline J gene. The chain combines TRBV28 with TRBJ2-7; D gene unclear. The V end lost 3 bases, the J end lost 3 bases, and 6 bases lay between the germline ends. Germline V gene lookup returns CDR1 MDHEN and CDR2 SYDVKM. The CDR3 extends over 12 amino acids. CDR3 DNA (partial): TGTGCCAGCAGTTTGGGCAGCTACGAG. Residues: CASSLGSYE. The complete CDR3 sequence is CASSLGSYEQYF. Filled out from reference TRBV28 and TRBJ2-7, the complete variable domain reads DVKVTQSSRYLVKRTGEKVFLECVQDMDHENMFWYRQDPGLGLRLIYFSYDVKMKEKGDIPEGYSVSREKKERFSLILESASTNQTSMYLCASSLGSYEQYFGPGTRLTVT.